Many counts were recorded for the clone carrying this TCR beta chain. Its specificity is not known. Per germline, CDR1 SGHRS and CDR2 YFSETQ. V shed 7 bases, J shed 4 bases, and the junction held 6 bases outside the gene matches. The CDR3 extends over 14 amino acids. The hyperthyroidism patients had all been newly diagnosed, and their disease duration was under 2 months. Their ages ranged from 18 to 65 years. For the diagnoses, clinical symptoms, serum thyroxine and TRAb, thyroid ultrasound and orbital computed tomography were used. TCR beta CDR3 region amplification was performed from RNA transcripts. The HTBI primer set was used in a first-round RT-PCR of the TCR CDR3. MiXCR, applied by TCRdb to the multiplex PCR reads, yields one record per CDR3 protein. Among about 380,000 distinct CDR3 sequences listed, approximately 14% were seen once. These data are taken from a study of T cells in Graves' hyperthyroidism and ophthalmopathy. Study findings and constraints: Researchers found most expanded thyroid clonotypes above 0.001 in blood as well.

The sequence was obtained from a woman aged 55 to 70 with Graves' hyperthyroidism. The gene calls are TRBV5-1 and TRBJ2-7; 12 bases match TRBD2. Sequences were obtained from blood. Here the CDR3 DNA reads TGCGCCAGCGGAGTGACTAGCGGGAGTTACGAGCAGTACTTC. Translated, it gives CASGVTSGSYEQYF.